This T cell receptor beta chain comes out of a study of blood T cell repertoires in COVID-19. Turning to the study itself: Nucleic acid was either cDNA or gDNA, and it came from T cells, B-cell-depleted T cells, or PBMCs.

Authors' methods: From reference gene primer amplification, estimates of nucleated cell counts were derived. Here immunoSEQ multiplex PCR was the method, and the copy in TCRdb shows in-frame clones only, minus some. V and J calls and clone size come straight from that table; D and trimming were deduced from the DNA. Seen here are some 210,000 clones, less than 90% observed once, and the top ten hold around 21%. CDR1 and CDR2 (germline): SNHLY, FYNNEI. The CDR3 loop spans 13 amino acids. V lost 6 bases, J lost 6 bases, and 7 bases stayed unmatched. The table lists this clone with a count of one. This sequence originates from a human donor in a cohort sampled during active COVID-19. The chain uses TRBV2 and TRBJ1-2, with 7 bases identical to TRBD1. Sequencing was done on a sample of peripheral blood. CDR3 sequence (DNA): TGTGCCAGCAGAGACAGGGCCTCCGATGGCTACACCTTC. Protein product: CASRDRASDGYTF.